A selection of T cell receptor beta chains follows, all from one sample in a study of blood T cell repertoires in COVID-19. Measured with immunoSEQ multiplex PCR; TCRdb has only the in-frame clones, and not every one. The repertoire has more than 250,000 clones, about 89% of them found once; the top ten carry approximately 2.4%. Sequencing used PBMCs or T cells enriched from blood (not recorded which). The source is a woman aged 18-29 years who had recovered from COVID-19. The CDR3 runs from the conserved cysteine through the conserved F or W. D genes are given only for firm matches. Clone size is not always given. Where it is, it says once, few, many or a class for expanded clones.

d_call j_call clone_size cdr3_length v_call cdr3_nt cdr3_aa
. TRBJ1-5 . 13 TRBV4-1 TGCGCCAGCAGCCAACGGGGAGGTCAGCCCCAGCATTTT CASSQRGGQPQHF
TRBD1 TRBJ2-2 . 17 TRBV10-3 TGTGCCATCAGAGCTCGCGATGGACAGGGTGGCACCGGGGAGCTGTTTTTT CAIRARDGQGGTGELFF
TRBD1 TRBJ2-2 . 16 TRBV9 TGTGCCAGCTCCAGGACAGGGGGGAGGAACACCGGGGAGCTGTTTTTT CASSRTGGRNTGELFF
TRBD1 TRBJ2-3 . 12 TRBV29-1 TGCAGCGTCGGACAGGGAACAGATACGCAGTATTTT CSVGQGTDTQYF
TRBD1 TRBJ1-1 . 15 TRBV9 TGTGCCAGCAGCCCCAGGACAGGGAGGAACACTGAAGCTTTCTTT CASSPRTGRNTEAFF
TRBD2 TRBJ2-1 once 16 TRBV7-6 TGTGCCAGCAGCTTATTCGGGACTAGCGAATCCAATGAGCAGTTCTTC CASSLFGTSESNEQFF
. TRBJ2-7 . 14 TRBV28 TGTGCCAGCAGTGGAGGGGCAGGGGGCTACGAGCAGTACTTC CASSGGAGGYEQYF
TRBD1 TRBJ2-7 . 13 TRBV7-9 TGTGCCAGCAGCCCCGGGACAGACGACGAGCAGTACTTC CASSPGTDDEQYF
. TRBJ2-7 . 16 TRBV11-2 TGTGCCAGCAGCGGGTTGTACGCGGGGGCGACCTACGAGCAGTACTTC CASSGLYAGATYEQYF
TRBD2 TRBJ2-1 . 17 TRBV4-3 TGCGCCAGCAGCCAAGATGGGACTAGCGGGGCCAACAATGAGCAGTTCTTC CASSQDGTSGANNEQFF
. TRBJ2-1 . 14 TRBV28 TGTGCCAGCAGTATCGGGACTCCGTGGAATGAGCAGTTCTTC CASSIGTPWNEQFF
TRBD1 TRBJ1-1 . 17 TRBV4-1 TGCGCCAGCAGCCAAGGTGACAGGGGACTTTCGAACACTGAAGCTTTCTTT CASSQGDRGLSNTEAFF
. TRBJ1-3 few 19 TRBV7-2 TGTGCCAGCAGCTCGACAGCAGGATTAACAATCACTGGGGGAAACACCATATATTTT CASSSTAGLTITGGNTIYF
TRBD1 TRBJ2-7 . 15 TRBV10-2 TGCGCCAGCAGTGAGTCGATCAGGGGGCTCTACGAGCAGTACTTC CASSESIRGLYEQYF
TRBD2 TRBJ2-3 . 16 TRBV5-1 TGCGCCAGCAAGGGAGGAATGCGGGGGATCCCAGATACGCAGTATTTT CASKGGMRGIPDTQYF
. TRBJ1-5 . 13 TRBV3-1/TRBV3-2 TGTGCCAGCAGCCATGGAGGCAATCAGCCCCAGCATTTT CASSHGGNQPQHF
. TRBJ1-4 . 15 TRBV5-8 TGTGCCAGCAGCTTATCCGGGAACTATAATGAAAAACTGTTTTTT CASSLSGNYNEKLFF
TRBD1 TRBJ1-1 . 17 TRBV25-1 TGTGCCAGCAGTGAATTCTGGACAGGGGATAACGGAACTGAAGCTTTCTTT CASSEFWTGDNGTEAFF
TRBD1 TRBJ2-5 . 18 TRBV7-2 TGTGCCAGCAGCTTAGCGCTGGGACAGGGCCGGTACCAAGAGACCCAGTACTTC CASSLALGQGRYQETQYF
TRBD2 TRBJ2-7 . 17 TRBV3-1/TRBV3-2 TGTGCCAGCAGCCAAGAGGGACTAGCGGGAGGGCCGGGCGAGCAGTACTTC CASSQEGLAGGPGEQYF
TRBD1 TRBJ1-2 . 16 TRBV2 TGTGCCAGCAGCCGTCCCCCCCAGGGGGCGGTAGGGGGCTACACCTTC CASSRPPQGAVGGYTF
TRBD1 TRBJ1-5 . 15 TRBV19 TGTGCCAGTAGTGCGGGACAGGGCCTCAATCAGCCCCAGCATTTT CASSAGQGLNQPQHF
TRBD2 TRBJ2-1 once 13 TRBV7-6 TGTGCCAGCAGCGAGGGACTAGCTAATGAGCAGTTCTTC CASSEGLANEQFF
TRBD1 TRBJ1-5 few 14 TRBV28 TGTGCCAGCAGCTCCGACAGGGGAGGTCAGCCCCAGCATTTT CASSSDRGGQPQHF
TRBD2 TRBJ2-5 . 15 TRBV29-1 TGCAGCGTTGACAGCGGGAGGGCCCTTCGAGAGACCCAGTACTTC CSVDSGRALRETQYF
TRBD2 TRBJ2-1 . 16 TRBV19 TGTGCCAGTAGTATAGAGCGAGCGGGAGGGTACAATGAGCAGTTCTTC CASSIERAGGYNEQFF
. TRBJ2-5 . 19 TRBV11-2 TGTGCCAGCAGCTTAGGACGGGACGGCCGAAGGGGGTACCAAGAGACCCAGTACTTC CASSLGRDGRRGYQETQYF
. TRBJ1-1 . 13 TRBV29-1 TGCAGCATAGCCGGGACACAGAACACTGAAGCTTTCTTT CSIAGTQNTEAFF
. TRBJ2-3 . 14 TRBV4-3 TGCGCCAGCAGCCAAGATCCAATAGCAGATACGCAGTATTTT CASSQDPIADTQYF
. TRBJ2-7 . 13 TRBV5-1 TGCGCCAGCAGCAGACTGCGTACCTACGAGCAGTACTTC CASSRLRTYEQYF
TRBD1 TRBJ1-1 few 16 TRBV7-6 TGTGCCAGCAGCGACACCCCGGACAGGGGGAACACTGAAGCTTTCTTT CASSDTPDRGNTEAFF
. TRBJ2-7 . 14 TRBV11-3 TGTGCCAGCAGCCCCACCGGGGGCTCCTACGAGCAGTACTTC CASSPTGGSYEQYF
TRBD2 TRBJ2-1 . 15 TRBV9 TGTGCCAGCAGCGTAGGGGGACTAGTGGGGTATGAGCAGTTCTTC CASSVGGLVGYEQFF
TRBD2 TRBJ2-7 . 18 TRBV25-1 TGTGCCAGCAGTGACCCAGGACTAGCGGGAGTCGGACACTACGAGCAGTACTTC CASSDPGLAGVGHYEQYF
TRBD1 TRBJ1-2 . 16 TRBV27 TGTGCCAGCAGTTCAGACAGGGGGCCTAACTTCTATGGCTACACCTTC CASSSDRGPNFYGYTF
. TRBJ2-7 . 15 TRBV13 TGTGCCAGCAGGCTTAGGGGTCAGCTTAGGGACGAGCAGTACTTC CASRLRGQLRDEQYF
. TRBJ1-4 . 16 TRBV6-5 TGTGCCAGCAGTTACTCGACGGGGTTCGTCGGTGAAAAACTGTTTTTT CASSYSTGFVGEKLFF
. TRBJ2-4 . 15 TRBV5-6 TGTGCCAGCAGCTCAGACAGCGGGGCCAAAAACATTCAGTACTTC CASSSDSGAKNIQYF
. TRBJ1-2 . 12 TRBV12-3/TRBV12-4 TGTGCCAGCAGTTTAGCCGACTATGGCTACACCTTC CASSLADYGYTF
. TRBJ2-5 . 17 TRBV7-6 TGTGCCAGCAGCTTAGCGAGGCGGGACAGAACCCAAGAGACCCAGTACTTC CASSLARRDRTQETQYF
. TRBJ2-1 . 17 TRBV13 TGTGCCAGCAGCTTCTACAGGGAGCCCGGAACGGACAATGAGCAGTTCTTC CASSFYREPGTDNEQFF
. TRBJ2-2 . 14 TRBV19 TGTGCCAGTAGTATCGACAGGCTCACCGGGGAGCTGTTTTTT CASSIDRLTGELFF
. TRBJ2-1 . 12 TRBV6-5 TGTGCCAGCAGGGTTCAGGGGAATGAGCAGTTCTTC CASRVQGNEQFF